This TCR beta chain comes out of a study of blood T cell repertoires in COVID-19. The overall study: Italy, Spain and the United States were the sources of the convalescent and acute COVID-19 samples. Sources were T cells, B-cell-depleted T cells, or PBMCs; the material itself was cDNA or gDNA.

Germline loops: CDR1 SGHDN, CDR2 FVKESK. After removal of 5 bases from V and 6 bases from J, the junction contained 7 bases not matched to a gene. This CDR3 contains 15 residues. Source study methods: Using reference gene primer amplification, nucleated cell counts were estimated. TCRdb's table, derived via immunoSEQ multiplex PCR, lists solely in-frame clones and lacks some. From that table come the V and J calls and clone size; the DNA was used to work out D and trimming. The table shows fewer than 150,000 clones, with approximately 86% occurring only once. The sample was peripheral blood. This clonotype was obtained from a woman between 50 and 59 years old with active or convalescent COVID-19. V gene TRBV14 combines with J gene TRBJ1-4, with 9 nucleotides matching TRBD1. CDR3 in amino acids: CASSTRDRADEKLFF. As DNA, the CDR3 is TGTGCCAGCAGCACCCGGGACAGGGCTGATGAAAAACTGTTTTTT.